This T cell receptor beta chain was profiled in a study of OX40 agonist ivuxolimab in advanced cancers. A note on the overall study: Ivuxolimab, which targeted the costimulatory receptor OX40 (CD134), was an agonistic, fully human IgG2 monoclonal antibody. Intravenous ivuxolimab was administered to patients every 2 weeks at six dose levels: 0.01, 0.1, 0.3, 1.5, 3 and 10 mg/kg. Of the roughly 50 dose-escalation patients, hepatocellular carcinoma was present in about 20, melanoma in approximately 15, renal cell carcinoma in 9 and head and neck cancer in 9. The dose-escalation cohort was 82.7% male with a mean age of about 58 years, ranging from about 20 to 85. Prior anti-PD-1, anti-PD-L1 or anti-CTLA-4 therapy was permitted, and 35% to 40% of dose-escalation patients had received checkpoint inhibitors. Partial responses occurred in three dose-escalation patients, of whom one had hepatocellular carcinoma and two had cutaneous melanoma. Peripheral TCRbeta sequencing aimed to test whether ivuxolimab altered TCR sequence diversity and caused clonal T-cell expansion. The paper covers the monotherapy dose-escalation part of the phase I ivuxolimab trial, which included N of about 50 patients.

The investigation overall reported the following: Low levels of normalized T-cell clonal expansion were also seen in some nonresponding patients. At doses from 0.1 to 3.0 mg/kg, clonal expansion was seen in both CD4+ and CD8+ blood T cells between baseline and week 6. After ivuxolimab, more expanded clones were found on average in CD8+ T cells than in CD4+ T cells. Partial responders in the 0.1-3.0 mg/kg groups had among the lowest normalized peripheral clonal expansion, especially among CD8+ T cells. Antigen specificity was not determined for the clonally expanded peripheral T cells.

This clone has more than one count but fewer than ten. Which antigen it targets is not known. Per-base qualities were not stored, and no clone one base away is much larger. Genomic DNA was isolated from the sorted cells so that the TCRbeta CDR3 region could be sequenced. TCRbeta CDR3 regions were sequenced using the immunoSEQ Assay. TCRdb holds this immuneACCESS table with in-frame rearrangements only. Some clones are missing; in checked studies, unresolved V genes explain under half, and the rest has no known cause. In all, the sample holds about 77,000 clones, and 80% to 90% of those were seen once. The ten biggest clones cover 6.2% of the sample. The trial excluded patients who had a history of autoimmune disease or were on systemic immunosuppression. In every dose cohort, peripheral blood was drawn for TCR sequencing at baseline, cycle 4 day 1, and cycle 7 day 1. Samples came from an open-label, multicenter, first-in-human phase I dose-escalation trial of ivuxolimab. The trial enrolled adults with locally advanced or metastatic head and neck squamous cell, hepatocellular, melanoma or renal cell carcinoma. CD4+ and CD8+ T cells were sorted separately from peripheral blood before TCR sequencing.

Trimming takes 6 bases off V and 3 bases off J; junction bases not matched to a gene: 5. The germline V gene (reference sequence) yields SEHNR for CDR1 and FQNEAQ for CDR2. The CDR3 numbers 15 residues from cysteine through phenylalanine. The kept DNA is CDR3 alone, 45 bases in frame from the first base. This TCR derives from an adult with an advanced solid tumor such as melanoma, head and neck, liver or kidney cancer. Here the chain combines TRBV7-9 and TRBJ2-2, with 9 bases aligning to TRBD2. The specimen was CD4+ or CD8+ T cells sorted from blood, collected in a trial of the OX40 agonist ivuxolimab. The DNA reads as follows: TGTGCCAGCAGAGCCTCTAGCGGGGACACCGGGGAGCTGTTTTTT. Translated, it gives CASRASSGDTGELFF.